The 19 T cell receptor beta chains below all came from one sample that was sequenced in a study of cytomegalovirus exposure and HLA in healthy donors. 13 Jbeta primers and 60 Vbeta primers were used for the PCR. Clones were read by immunoSEQ multiplex PCR, and TCRdb kept only the in-frame ones, dropping some. In the table there are 180,000 or so clones, around 81% of which are singletons. Sequenced material: PBMCs. The receptors originated from a young woman in good health and CMV-seropositive.

The sample holds a few counts of this clone. This chain uses TRBV30 with TRBJ1-4, with D perhaps matching TRBD1 (5 bases). The CDR3 totals 16 residues. V dropped 1 base and J dropped 0 bases, with 12 bases sitting between them. The germline V gene has CDR1 GTSNPN and CDR2 SVGIG (reference sequence). CDR3 DNA sequence: TGTGCCTGGAGTGGGGGCGCGGGAGCAACTAATGAAAAACTGTTTTTT. Its protein is CAWSGGAGATNEKLFF.

The chain is built from TRBV6-5 and TRBJ2-1, with 10 bases matching TRBD2. The CDR3 runs to 13 residues. Germline CDR1 MNHEY, CDR2 SVGAGI. Trimming removed 7 bases from V and 7 bases from J; junction bases left unmatched: 4. The chain's CDR3 is CASTGLARNEQFF. DNA for the CDR3: TGTGCCAGCACGGGACTAGCGCGTAATGAGCAGTTCTTC.

This clone is a singleton in its sample. The chain joins TRBV30 to TRBJ1-1; 7 bases align to TRBD1. The CDR3 has 13 amino acids. V lost 2 bases and J lost 11; bases outside the gene matches: 11. Germline CDR1 reads GTSNPN; CDR2 reads SVGIG (reference sequence). The CDR3 DNA reads as TGTGCCTGGAGTCTATCAGGGGGTAATCATGCTTTCTTT. It specifies CAWSLSGGNHAFF.

This chain connects TRBV6-1 to TRBJ2-1; D perhaps matches TRBD1 (6 bases). Germline lookup yields CDR1 MNHNS and CDR2 SASEGT. The V end was cut by 2 bases, the J end by 9 bases, with 14 bases between. The CDR3 extends over 14 amino acids. CDR3 DNA sequence: TGTGCCAGCAGTGAAAGAACAGGGTGGTCTGAGCAGTTCTTC. Translated: CASSERTGWSEQFF.

The CDR3 loop is CASSLAERSPLHF. In DNA form, the CDR3 reads TGCGCCAGCAGCTTGGCCGAGAGGTCACCCCTCCACTTT. The V call is TRBV5-1, the J call TRBJ1-6; D gene unclear. The germline V gene has CDR1 SGHRS and CDR2 YFSETQ. This CDR3 contains 13 residues. Trimming cost V 0 bases and J 10 bases, with 8 bases left between them.

The rearrangement links TRBV19 to TRBJ2-2; possibly TRBD2 for D (5 bases). The CDR3 has 16 residues. V was pared by 1 base and J by 6 bases, with 15 bases between. The germline V gene encodes CDR1 LNHDA and CDR2 SQIVND (reference sequence). CDR3 region: CASSIVEGRVSGELFF. The CDR3 DNA follows: TGTGCCAGTAGTATAGTTGAGGGTCGGGTTTCCGGGGAGCTGTTTTTT.

A single count supports this clone. An end of the junction does not agree with germline; a read error may underlie this. The chain couples TRBV29-1 to TRBJ1-2; weak D call: TRBD1 (6 bases). Germline V gene data show CDR1 as SQVTM and CDR2 as ANQGSEA. The CDR3 is 14 amino acids. The CDR3 sequence is CSVEVNPQDRPIIF. CDR3 nucleotides: TGCAGCGTTGAAGTCAACCCACAGGACAGACCGATTATCTTC. Complete variable domain (other parts from reference TRBV29-1 and TRBJ1-2): SAVISQKPSRDICQRGTSLTIQCQVDSQVTMMFWYRQQPGQSLTLIATANQGSEATYESGFVIDKFPISRPNLTFSTLTVSNMSPEDSSIYLCSVEVNPQDRPIIFGSGTRLTVV.

The chain joins TRBV5-4 to TRBJ2-2, with D perhaps matching TRBD2 (5 bases). The germline V gene encodes CDR1 SGHNT and CDR2 YYREEE (reference sequence). The V end lost 0 bases, the J end lost 9 bases, and 9 bases lay between the germline ends. There are 13 residues in the CDR3. The CDR3 DNA is TGTGCCAGCAGCTTGGGGGGAGCGAGGGAGCTGTTTTTT. Its translation: CASSLGGARELFF.

This sequence joins TRBV18 and TRBJ1-1; 7 bases map to TRBD1. CDR1 is KGHSH and CDR2 is LQKENI in the germline V gene. J gave up 7 bases and V 5 bases, and 4 bases lay outside the gene matches. CDR3 length: 12 residues. The CDR3 nucleotides read TGTGCCAGCTCAGAAGGACAGGATGAAGCTTTCTTT. It translates to CASSEGQDEAFF.

The chain uses TRBV7-2 and TRBJ2-1, with D perhaps matching TRBD2 (6 bases). The CDR3 consists of 16 residues. Trimming removed 6 bases from V and 5 bases from J, with 20 bases in between. Germline values: CDR1 SGHTA, CDR2 FQGNSA. CDR3 sequence: CASRNPPGLDNNEQFF. In nucleotides, the CDR3 is TGTGCCAGCAGAAACCCTCCGGGACTCGACAACAATGAGCAGTTCTTC.

This clone was detected only once. The CDR3 loop reads CAISRGIEETQYF. The CDR3 region has the DNA TGTGCCATCAGTCGAGGCATAGAAGAGACCCAGTACTTC. This chain links TRBV10-3 with TRBJ2-5, with unresolved D. Trimming pared 5 bases from V and 3 bases from J, leaving 10 bases between. The CDR3 covers 13 residues. The germline V gene encodes CDR1 ENHRY and CDR2 SYGVKD.

The chain uses TRBV5-4 and TRBJ2-1, with D maybe TRBD2 (6 bases). The CDR3 runs 13 residues. V was pared by 2 bases and J by 8 bases, with 11 bases between. Germline CDR1 and CDR2: SGHNT and YYREEE (reference sequence). CDR3: CASSLETGDEQFF. CDR3 in DNA: TGTGCCAGCAGCTTAGAAACGGGAGATGAGCAGTTCTTC.

This sequence joins TRBV6-6 and TRBJ2-7, with TRBD2 identical over 8 bases. Germline V gene lookup returns CDR1 MNHNY and CDR2 SVGAGI (reference sequence). V gave up 5 bases and J gave up 4 bases; unmatched junction bases: 4. The CDR3 length is 13 residues. The CDR3 spells CASSLGGVYEQYF. CDR3 sequence (DNA): TGTGCCAGCAGTCTCGGGGGGGTATACGAGCAGTACTTC.

This rearrangement joins TRBV4-1 to TRBJ1-1; D ambiguous. This CDR3 is built from 15 residues. Germline V gene lookup returns CDR1 MGHRA and CDR2 YSYEKL. Trimming stripped 3 bases from V and 1 base from J, with 12 bases between. CDR3 DNA sequence: TGCGCCAGCAGCCACCCCTTGGCTGGGAACACTGAAGCTTTCTTT. The encoded protein is CASSHPLAGNTEAFF.

The rearrangement uses TRBV14 and TRBJ1-1, with D possibly being TRBD1 (5 bases). This CDR3 contains 12 residues. From germline, CDR1 is SGHDN and CDR2 FVKESK. With 3 bases removed from V and 8 bases from J, the gap between germline ends came to 10 bases. The CDR3 nucleotides are TGTGCCAGCAGCCAGTCGACAGTGGAAGCTTTCTTT. It yields the protein CASSQSTVEAFF. Full variable domain (rest looked up from reference TRBV14 and TRBJ1-1): EAGVTQFPSHSVIEKGQTVTLRCDPISGHDNLYWYRRVMGKEIKFLLHFVKESKQDESGMPNNRFLAERTGGTYSTLKVQPAELEDSGVYFCASSQSTVEAFFGQGTRLTVV.

The rearrangement joins TRBV30 to TRBJ2-2, with 7 bases fitting TRBD1. Germline V lookup: CDR1 GTSNPN, CDR2 SVGIG (reference sequence). Unmatched junction bases numbered 15, after V lost 0 bases and J lost 5 bases. This CDR3 contains 18 residues. CDR3: CAWSVWIGGSRGTGELFF. The CDR3 DNA is TGTGCCTGGAGTGTATGGATAGGGGGCTCGAGGGGAACCGGGGAGCTGTTTTTT.

The CDR3 DNA reads as TGTGCCAGCAGCTCACCGTTAGGGACAGGGTACAGCGAGCAGTACTTC. Translating it yields CASSSPLGTGYSEQYF. The V and J genes are TRBV11-2 and TRBJ2-7, with 9 nucleotides matching TRBD1. Trimming removed 4 bases from V and 6 bases from J; junction bases left unmatched: 13. Germline assignment: CDR1 SGHAT and CDR2 FQNNGV. The CDR3 has 16 amino acids.

The J gene is TRBJ2-5, the V gene TRBV11-3, with D tentatively TRBD1 (5 bases). Germline V lookup: CDR1 SGHNT, CDR2 YENEEA. This CDR3 contains 14 residues. V was cut by 5 bases and J by 1 base, with 11 bases left in between. The CDR3 sequence is CASSTTGSQETQYF. The CDR3 DNA reads as TGTGCCAGCAGCACAACAGGTTCCCAAGAGACCCAGTACTTC.

As concerns this clone: The sample holds other DNA sequences that translate to the same CDR3. The gene calls are TRBV7-9 and TRBJ1-1, with D possibly being TRBD1 (5 bases). This CDR3 contains 14 residues. CDR1 is SEHNR, CDR2 FQNEAQ, per germline (reference sequence). The V end was cut by 1 base, the J end by 1 base, with 7 bases between. In nucleotides, the CDR3 is TGTGCCAGCAGCTTAGGGGGCGGGAACACTGAAGCTTTCTTT. This gives the protein CASSLGGGNTEAFF.